The next 23 T cell receptor beta chains were all read from a single sample in a study of shared clonotypes between healthy human individuals. Profiling relied on immunoSEQ multiplex PCR, and the TCRdb table lists in-frame clones only, not all of them. The sample consists of about 980,000 clones, 76% of them appearing once. Sequencing was carried out using memory CD4+ T cells sorted from blood. Specified subset: CD45RA-negative fraction. All receptors come from a man younger than 35 in good health.

The J gene is TRBJ2-7, the V gene TRBV18, with unresolved D. CDR1 and CDR2 (germline): KGHSH, LQKENI. The CDR3 runs to 14 residues. Trimming shortened V by 5 bases and J by 7 bases, and 18 bases separated the two germline ends. CDR3 sequence reads: CASSTTLASREQYF. The CDR3 coding sequence is TGTGCCAGCTCAACTACTTTGGCCAGCCGGGAGCAGTACTTC.

CDR3 amino acids: CASSGITGTLGNQPQHF. For the CDR3, the DNA is TGTGCCAGCAGCGGTATAACCGGGACATTGGGCAATCAGCCCCAGCATTTT. The gene calls are TRBV5-8 and TRBJ1-5, with D tentatively TRBD1 (6 bases). Trimming removed 4 bases from V and 2 bases from J, with 19 bases in between. The CDR3 runs 17 residues. Germline V CDR1 and CDR2: SGHTS, YDEGEE.

This clone was found a few times. The genes are TRBV25-1 and TRBJ2-7; D uncertain. Germline lookup yields CDR1 MGHDK and CDR2 SYGVNS. This CDR3 region has 9 residues. Trimming removed 6 bases from V and 12 bases from J, with 9 bases in between. CDR3 loop: CASSTRWYF. CDR3 sequence (DNA): TGTGCCAGCAGCACTCGGTGGTACTTC.

This clone was counted many times. The chain combines TRBV5-1 with TRBJ1-4; 7 positions match TRBD1. The germline gives CDR1 SGHRS, CDR2 YFSETQ. The CDR3 consists of 14 residues. V was clipped by 0 bases and J by 5 bases; unmatched bases: 1. CDR3: CASSLGGQNEKLFF. DNA for the CDR3: TGCGCCAGCAGCTTGGGGGGACAGAATGAAAAACTGTTTTTT.

This clone has more than one count but fewer than ten. This chain joins TRBV28 and TRBJ2-3; TRBD2 aligns across 7 bases. Per germline, CDR1 MDHEN and CDR2 SYDVKM. V was pared by 5 bases and J by 2 bases, with 13 bases of the junction left unmatched. The CDR3 has 17 residues. The CDR3: CASSPHGRPSLTDTQYF. The CDR3 DNA follows: TGTGCCAGCAGTCCTCACGGGAGGCCGTCCCTCACAGATACGCAGTATTTT.

The chain combines TRBV6-5 with TRBJ2-7; no firm D call. The V end was cut by 6 bases, the J end by 4 bases, with 13 bases between. The CDR3 has 13 residues. Germline-derived CDR1 and CDR2 are MNHEY and SVGAGI. CDR3: CASRPGGVYEQYF. The CDR3 coding sequence is TGTGCCAGCAGGCCCGGTGGGGTGTACGAGCAGTACTTC.

This chain joins TRBV29-1 and TRBJ2-3; a possible D gene is TRBD2 (5 bases). Per the germline V gene, CDR1 is SQVTM and CDR2 is ANQGSEA. Trimming took 5 bases from V and 1 from J, leaving 10 bases between them. The CDR3 has 13 residues. The CDR3 is CSVNVGGTDTQYF. CDR3 coding DNA: TGCAGCGTTAATGTGGGAGGCACAGATACGCAGTATTTT.

V usage is TRBV6-6 and J usage is TRBJ2-3; TRBD1 aligns across 8 bases. The germline V gene has CDR1 MNHNY and CDR2 SVGAGI (reference sequence). The CDR3 length is 15 residues. J lost 2 bases, V lost 7 bases, and 8 bases had no gene match. CDR3 DNA: TGTGCCAGCACAATCGGGACAGGTACCACAGATACGCAGTATTTT. Translation: CASTIGTGTTDTQYF.

Concerning this clone itself: The sample carries other DNA sequences with the same CDR3. This sequence joins TRBV30 and TRBJ2-5; no reliable D call. Trimming cost V 0 bases and J 5 bases, with 7 bases left between them. The CDR3 is made up of 12 amino acids. The germline V gene has CDR1 GTSNPN and CDR2 SVGIG (reference sequence). The CDR3 spells CAWSVSRETQYF. The CDR3 nucleotides read TGTGCCTGGAGTGTCAGCAGGGAGACCCAGTACTTC.

J is TRBJ1-2 and V is TRBV6-5; 7 nucleotides agree with TRBD1. The CDR3 consists of 14 residues. The germline gives CDR1 MNHEY, CDR2 SVGAGI. The ends lost 1 base at V and 5 bases at J; junction bases unmatched: 4. CDR3 sequence reads: CASSYWGQWYGYTF. The CDR3 nucleotides read TGTGCCAGCAGTTACTGGGGACAGTGGTATGGCTACACCTTC.

The V call is TRBV4-2, the J call TRBJ2-2, with D perhaps matching TRBD1 (6 bases). The germline V and J ends were trimmed by 4 bases and 6 bases, with 15 bases remaining between them. Looked up from germline, CDR1 is LGHNA and CDR2 is YNFKEQ. The CDR3 runs to 15 residues. The CDR3 DNA reads TGTGCCAGCAGCCCCGTGGGGCAGGGGCCCGGGGAGCTGTTTTTT. Protein product: CASSPVGQGPGELFF.

The rearrangement links TRBV5-4 to TRBJ2-2; perhaps D is TRBD1 or TRBD2 (6 bases each). Germline CDR1 is SGHNT and CDR2 is YYREEE (reference sequence). The CDR3 length is 17 residues. V was clipped by 0 bases and J by 4 bases, with 16 bases between them. This chain's CDR3 is CASSLARGAGGTGELFF. The CDR3 DNA reads TGTGCCAGCAGCTTGGCGAGGGGGGCTGGTGGCACCGGGGAGCTGTTTTTT.

Concerning this clone: The sample contains more than one DNA sequence encoding this CDR3. The chain joins TRBV10-3 to TRBJ2-7; TRBD2 is a possible D gene (7 bases). Germline V gene data show CDR1 as ENHRY and CDR2 as SYGVKD. Trimming cost V 10 bases and J 4 bases, with 17 bases left between them. This CDR3 region has 13 residues. CDR3 protein: CATRGGSPYEQYF. CDR3 nucleotides: TGTGCCACCAGGGGAGGGAGCCCTTACGAGCAGTACTTC.

This chain links TRBV11-3 with TRBJ2-3; 9 bases are a match to TRBD2. CDR3 length: 15 amino acids. Germline loops: CDR1 SGHNT, CDR2 YENEEA. J gave up 3 bases and V 5 bases, and 6 bases lay outside the gene matches. Here the CDR3 reads CASSLRGGRTDTQYF. The CDR3 region has the DNA TGTGCCAGCAGCCTGCGGGGGGGCAGGACAGATACGCAGTATTTT. The whole variable domain, filled in from reference TRBV11-3 and TRBJ2-3, reads EAGVVQSPRYKIIEKKQPVAFWCNPISGHNTLYWYLQNLGQGPELLIRYENEEAVDDSQLPKDRFSAERLKGVDSTLKIQPAELGDSAVYLCASSLRGGRTDTQYFGPGTRLTVL.

A note on this clone: The same CDR3 can be traced to other DNA sequences in this sample. The V and J genes are TRBV6-5 and TRBJ2-2; the match to TRBD1 covers 7 bases. The germline CDR1 and CDR2 sequences are MNHEY and SVGAGI. V was clipped by 6 bases and J by 0 bases; unmatched bases: 4. The CDR3 loop spans 15 amino acids. The CDR3 bases are TGTGCCAGCAGCCCCGGGACAGCGAACACCGGGGAGCTGTTTTTT. Translation: CASSPGTANTGELFF.

The chain combines TRBV5-4 with TRBJ2-5; D unclear. Per the germline V gene, CDR1 is SGHNT and CDR2 is YYREEE (reference sequence). The CDR3 loop spans 15 amino acids. The V and J ends lost 4 bases and 1 base respectively, with 14 bases between them. CDR3 sequence reads: CASSRVGRTQETQYF. DNA of the CDR3: TGTGCCAGCAGCCGGGTGGGCAGGACCCAAGAGACCCAGTACTTC.

The count of this clone is one. V is TRBV7-9 and J is TRBJ1-6; D not certain. Germline values: CDR1 SEHNR, CDR2 FQNEAQ (reference sequence). The germline V and J ends were trimmed by 1 base and 3 bases, with 4 bases remaining between them. This CDR3 has 14 residues. CDR3 in DNA: TGTGCCAGCAGCTTAGGAGTCTATAATTCACCCCTCCACTTT. Amino acid sequence: CASSLGVYNSPLHF.

In regard to this clone: Other DNA sequences within the sample encode an identical CDR3. This chain joins TRBV28 and TRBJ1-2; 7 positions agree with TRBD1. This CDR3 has 13 residues. The germline V gene encodes CDR1 MDHEN and CDR2 SYDVKM. Germline trimming cut 6 bases from V and 2 bases from J; bases unmatched to any gene: 3. CDR3 in amino acids: CASSLDRNYGYTF. The CDR3 bases are TGTGCCAGCAGCCTGGACAGGAACTATGGCTACACCTTC.

The V and J genes are TRBV2 and TRBJ2-3; TRBD1 agrees at 7 bases. Germline V gene data show CDR1 as SNHLY and CDR2 as FYNNEI. V lost 4 bases and J lost 8; bases outside the gene matches: 3. The CDR3 spans 12 residues. For the CDR3, the DNA is TGTGCCAGCAGTGGAGACAGGGTTACGCAGTATTTT. Encoded protein: CASSGDRVTQYF. Drawing the rest from reference TRBV2 and TRBJ2-3, the complete variable domain is EPEVTQTPSHQVTQMGQEVILRCVPISNHLYFYWYRQILGQKVEFLVSFYNNEISEKSEIFDDQFSVERPDGSNFTLKIRSTKLEDSAMYFCASSGDRVTQYFGPGTRLTVL.

The chain uses TRBV4-3 and TRBJ2-5, with D maybe TRBD1 (5 bases). V lost 0 bases, J lost 1 base, and 9 bases lay in between. Germline V lookup: CDR1 LGHNA, CDR2 YSLEER. The CDR3 has 15 amino acids. The CDR3 region is CASSQDNRFQETQYF. DNA of the CDR3: TGCGCCAGCAGCCAAGATAACAGGTTCCAAGAGACCCAGTACTTC.

The chain links TRBV30 to TRBJ2-7; the D is unclear. There are 12 residues in the CDR3. Looked up from germline, CDR1 is GTSNPN and CDR2 is SVGIG (reference sequence). Trimming stripped 1 base from V and 2 bases from J, with 6 bases between. Here the CDR3 reads CAWSEATYEQYF. DNA for the CDR3: TGTGCCTGGAGTGAGGCGACCTACGAGCAGTACTTC.

The chain is built from TRBV30 and TRBJ2-2; the D is unclear. There are 14 residues in the CDR3. With 4 bases removed from V and 0 bases from J, the gap between germline ends came to 9 bases. Germline CDR1 and CDR2: GTSNPN and SVGIG (reference sequence). The DNA of the CDR3 is TGTGCCTGGAAAGGCAGCGCGAACACCGGGGAGCTGTTTTTT. Protein: CAWKGSANTGELFF.

V usage is TRBV29-1 and J usage is TRBJ2-2; D is undetermined. Germline CDR1 reads SQVTM; CDR2 reads ANQGSEA. This CDR3 has 12 amino acids. The V end was cut by 4 bases, the J end by 5 bases, with 8 bases between. The CDR3 protein is CSVGSATGELFF. For the CDR3, the DNA is TGCAGCGTTGGATCTGCGACCGGGGAGCTGTTTTTT.